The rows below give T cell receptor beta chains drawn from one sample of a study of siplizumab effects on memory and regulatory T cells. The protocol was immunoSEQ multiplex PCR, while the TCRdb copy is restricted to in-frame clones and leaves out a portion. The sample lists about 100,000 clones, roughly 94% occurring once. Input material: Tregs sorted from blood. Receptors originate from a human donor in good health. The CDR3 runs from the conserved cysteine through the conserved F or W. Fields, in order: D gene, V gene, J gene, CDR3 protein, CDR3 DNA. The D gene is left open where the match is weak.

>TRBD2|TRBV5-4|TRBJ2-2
CASSSPLAGGPRTGELFF
TGTGCCAGCAGCTCCCCACTAGCGGGAGGCCCTCGGACCGGGGAGCTGTTTTTT
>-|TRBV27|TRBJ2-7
CASSYRDGSYEQYF
TGTGCCAGCAGTTACCGGGACGGATCCTACGAGCAGTACTTC
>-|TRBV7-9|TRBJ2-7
CASSLSETPDQNEQYF
TGTGCCAGCAGCTTGTCCGAGACCCCCGACCAGAACGAGCAGTACTTC
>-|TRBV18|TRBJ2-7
CASSPLTGRSYEQYF
TGTGCCAGCTCACCACTGACAGGGAGGTCCTACGAGCAGTACTTC
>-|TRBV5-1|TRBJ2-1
CASSLGRNSYNEQFF
TGCGCCAGCAGCTTGGGTCGCAACTCCTACAATGAGCAGTTCTTC
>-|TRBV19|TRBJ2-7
CASSAATIGGEQYF
TGTGCCAGTAGTGCTGCGACGATAGGGGGAGAGCAGTACTTC
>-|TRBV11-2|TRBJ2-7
CATALGRSSYEQYF
TGTGCCACCGCCCTGGGACGGAGCTCCTACGAGCAGTACTTC
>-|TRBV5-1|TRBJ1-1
CASSYYTGTRDTEAFF
TGCGCCAGCAGCTATTATACGGGGACAAGGGACACTGAAGCTTTCTTT
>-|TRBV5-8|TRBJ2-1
CASSLDVVTSYNEQFF
TGTGCCAGCAGCTTGGACGTGGTGACCTCCTACAATGAGCAGTTCTTC
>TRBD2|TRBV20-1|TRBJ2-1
CSASAGEGQFF
TGCAGTGCTAGTGCGGGAGAGGGTCAGTTCTTC
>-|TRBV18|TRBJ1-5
CASSPGRDQPQHF
TGTGCCAGCTCACCAGGTAGGGATCAGCCCCAGCATTTT
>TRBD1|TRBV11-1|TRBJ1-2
CASSKQGTAIEGYTF
TGTGCCAGCAGCAAACAGGGGACAGCAATTGAAGGCTACACCTTC
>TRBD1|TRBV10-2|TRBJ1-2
CASSDPIRDRTYGYTF
TGCGCCAGCAGTGACCCAATCCGGGACAGGACCTATGGCTACACCTTC